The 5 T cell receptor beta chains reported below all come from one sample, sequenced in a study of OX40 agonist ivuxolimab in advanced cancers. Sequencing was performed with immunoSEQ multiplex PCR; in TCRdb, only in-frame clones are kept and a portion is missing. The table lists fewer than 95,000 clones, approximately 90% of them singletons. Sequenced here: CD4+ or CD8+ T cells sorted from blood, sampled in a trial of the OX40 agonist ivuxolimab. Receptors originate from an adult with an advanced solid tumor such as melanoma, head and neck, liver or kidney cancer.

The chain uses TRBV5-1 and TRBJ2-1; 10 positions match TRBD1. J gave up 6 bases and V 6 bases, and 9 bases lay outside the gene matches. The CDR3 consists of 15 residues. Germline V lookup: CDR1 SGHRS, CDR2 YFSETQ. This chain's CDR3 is CASTLFDRGRNEQFF. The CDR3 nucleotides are TGCGCCAGCACTCTCTTCGACAGGGGGCGCAATGAGCAGTTCTTC. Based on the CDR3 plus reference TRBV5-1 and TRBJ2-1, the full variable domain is KAGVTQTPRYLIKTRGQQVTLSCSPISGHRSVSWYQQTPGQGLQFLFEYFSETQRNKGNFPGRFSGRQFSNSRSEMNVSTLELGDSALYLCASTLFDRGRNEQFFGPGTRLTVL.

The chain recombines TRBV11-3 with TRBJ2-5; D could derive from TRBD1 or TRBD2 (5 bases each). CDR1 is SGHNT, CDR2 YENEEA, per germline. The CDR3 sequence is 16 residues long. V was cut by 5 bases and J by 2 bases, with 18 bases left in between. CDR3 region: CASSALGRGTQETQYF. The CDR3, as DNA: TGTGCCAGCAGCGCCCTGGGGAGAGGGACGCAAGAGACCCAGTACTTC.

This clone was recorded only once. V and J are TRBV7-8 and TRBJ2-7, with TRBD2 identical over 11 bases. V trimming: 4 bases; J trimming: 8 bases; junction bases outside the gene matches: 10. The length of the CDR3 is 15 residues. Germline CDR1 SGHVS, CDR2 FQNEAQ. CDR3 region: CASSSYSGRAGKQYF. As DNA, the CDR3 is TGTGCCAGCAGCTCCTATAGCGGGAGGGCCGGAAAGCAGTACTTC.

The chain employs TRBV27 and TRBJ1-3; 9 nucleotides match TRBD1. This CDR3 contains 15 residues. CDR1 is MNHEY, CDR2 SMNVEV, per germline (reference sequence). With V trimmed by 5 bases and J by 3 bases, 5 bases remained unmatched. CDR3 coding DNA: TGTGCCAGCAGTCAACAGGGGGCCGTTGGAAACACCATATATTTT. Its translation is CASSQQGAVGNTIYF.

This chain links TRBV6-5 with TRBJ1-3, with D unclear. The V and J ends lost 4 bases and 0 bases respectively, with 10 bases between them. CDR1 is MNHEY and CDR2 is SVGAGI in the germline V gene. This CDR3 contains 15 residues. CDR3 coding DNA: TGTGCCAGCAGTTCCTGGCGGAGCTCTGGAAACACCATATATTTT. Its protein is CASSSWRSSGNTIYF.